These T cell receptor beta chains were read from a single sample in a study of T-cell memory formation after mild COVID-19. TCRdb reprocessed the 5' RACE reads with MiXCR, giving one entry per CDR3 protein. The table includes a few hundred thousand distinct CDR3 sequences, around a tenth detected once. The sample was PBMCs or a T cell subset sorted from them (not recorded which). The receptor source for this set is a man aged 18 to 29 who had mild COVID-19 (a few samples of this study predate the infection). Cell type and time point are not known. The CDR3 runs from the conserved cysteine through the conserved F or W. The order of the fields is clone size, J gene, V gene, D gene, CDR3 DNA, CDR3 protein. A D gene is named only where the DNA matches it firmly. Some rows have no size entry. The others give once, few or many, or a class for an expanded clone.

size: NA
J: TRBJ1-1
V: TRBV25-1
D: NA
DNA: TGTGCCAGCAGTGTGGGGTTCACTGAAGCTTTCTTT
CDR3: CASSVGFTEAFF

size: NA
J: TRBJ1-1
V: TRBV12-5
D: TRBD1
DNA: TGTGCTAGTGGTTTCGACAGGGGCTCTGAAGCTTTCTTT
CDR3: CASGFDRGSEAFF

size: NA
J: TRBJ1-2
V: TRBV20-1
D: TRBD1
DNA: TGCAGTGCTTCCGGGACAGGGAATAATGGTGGCTACACCTTC
CDR3: CSASGTGNNGGYTF

size: few
J: TRBJ2-3
V: TRBV5-1
D: TRBD2
DNA: TGCGCCAGCAGCTTGGGGATACTAGCGGGGGCCGGGGATACGCAGTATTTT
CDR3: CASSLGILAGAGDTQYF

size: few
J: TRBJ2-2
V: TRBV7-2
D: TRBD1
DNA: TGTGCCAGCAGCTCGCGGACAGGGGTGACCGGGGAGCTGTTTTTT
CDR3: CASSSRTGVTGELFF

size: many
J: TRBJ2-7
V: TRBV7-9
D: TRBD1
DNA: TGTGCCAGCAGCGCCGGGACAGGGGCCCCTCTGGCCCACGAGCAGTACTTC
CDR3: CASSAGTGAPLAHEQYF

size: many
J: TRBJ2-1
V: TRBV18
D: TRBD2
DNA: TGTGCCAGCTCACCGACGGGGGGCTCCTACAATGAGCAGTTCTTC
CDR3: CASSPTGGSYNEQFF

size: NA
J: TRBJ2-5
V: TRBV12-3/TRBV12-4
D: NA
DNA: TGTGCCAGCAAAGTGGGCAGCCAAGAGACCCAGTACTTC
CDR3: CASKVGSQETQYF

size: NA
J: TRBJ2-2
V: TRBV4-2
D: TRBD1
DNA: TGTGCCAGCAGCCACGGACAGGGGTACACCGGGGAGCTGTTTTTT
CDR3: CASSHGQGYTGELFF

size: few
J: TRBJ1-1
V: TRBV10-1
D: NA
DNA: TGCGCCAGCAGTGAGGGAAAGGGGGAAGCTTTCTTT
CDR3: CASSEGKGEAFF

size: NA
J: TRBJ1-6
V: TRBV7-9
D: NA
DNA: TGTGCCAGCAGCTTAGGATCGGATAATTCACCCCTCCACTTT
CDR3: CASSLGSDNSPLHF

size: few
J: TRBJ2-7
V: TRBV24-1
D: NA
DNA: TGTGCCACCAGTGGGACTGCAGAGGAGCAGTACTTC
CDR3: CATSGTAEEQYF

size: NA
J: TRBJ2-3
V: TRBV4-1
D: TRBD2
DNA: TGCGCCAGCAGCCAAGGACTAGCGGGGGGGCAAGATACGCAGTATTTT
CDR3: CASSQGLAGGQDTQYF

size: few
J: TRBJ2-3
V: TRBV18
D: TRBD2
DNA: TGTGCCAGCTCACCGAGCGGGGGGGCCTTTACAGATACGCAGTATTTT
CDR3: CASSPSGGAFTDTQYF

size: many
J: TRBJ1-2
V: TRBV5-1
D: TRBD1
DNA: TGCGCCAGCAGCGACCGGGACAGGGAAAGATATGGCTACACCTTC
CDR3: CASSDRDRERYGYTF

size: NA
J: TRBJ2-1
V: TRBV3-2
D: NA
DNA: TGTGCCAGCAGCCCACAAAGACAGAGCTCCTACAATGAGCAGTTCTTC
CDR3: CASSPQRQSSYNEQFF

size: many
J: TRBJ2-5
V: TRBV10-3
D: NA
DNA: TGTGCCATCAGTGAGCCCCTCGAGGACACTCAAGAGACCCAGTACTTC
CDR3: CAISEPLEDTQETQYF

size: NA
J: TRBJ2-5
V: TRBV14
D: NA
DNA: TGTGCCAGCAGCCAAGATTTGTTGGGGGTCTACGAAGAGACCCAGTACTTC
CDR3: CASSQDLLGVYEETQYF

size: NA
J: TRBJ2-5
V: TRBV28
D: NA
DNA: TGTGCCAGCAGTTCCCCCGCAGGGGGGGTAGAGACCCAGTACTTC
CDR3: CASSSPAGGVETQYF

size: few
J: TRBJ2-7
V: TRBV6-2/TRBV6-3
D: NA
DNA: TGTGCCAGCCTCCGGGACTCAAGCTCCTACGAGCAGTACTTC
CDR3: CASLRDSSSYEQYF

size: NA
J: TRBJ1-1
V: TRBV4-2
D: NA
DNA: TGTGCCAGCAGCCAGTCGGGCCTCAACACTGAAGCTTTCTTT
CDR3: CASSQSGLNTEAFF

size: many
J: TRBJ2-3
V: TRBV5-1
D: NA
DNA: TGCGCCAGCAGCTTCTGGGGGCGGGATACGCAGTATTTT
CDR3: CASSFWGRDTQYF

size: NA
J: TRBJ2-3
V: TRBV7-2
D: NA
DNA: TGTGCCAGCAGCTTTTACGGGACTAGCACAGATACGCAGTATTTT
CDR3: CASSFYGTSTDTQYF

size: few
J: TRBJ2-2
V: TRBV25-1
D: TRBD1
DNA: TGTGCCAGCAGTGAAGTAGGGACAGGGTCGACCGGGGAGCTGTTTTTT
CDR3: CASSEVGTGSTGELFF

size: NA
J: TRBJ1-3
V: TRBV5-1
D: NA
DNA: TGCGCCAGCAGCTTGGGAGGGGGTCATGGAAACACCATATATTTT
CDR3: CASSLGGGHGNTIYF

size: few
J: TRBJ2-2
V: TRBV12-3/TRBV12-4
D: NA
DNA: TGTGCCAGCACCGACAGGCGATCGAACACCGGGGAGCTGTTTTTT
CDR3: CASTDRRSNTGELFF

size: few
J: TRBJ1-6
V: TRBV10-3
D: TRBD1
DNA: TGTGCCATCAGTGAGAGAGGACAGGGGGGCTCACCCCTCCACTTT
CDR3: CAISERGQGGSPLHF

size: few
J: TRBJ1-2
V: TRBV24-1
D: NA
DNA: TGTGCCACCAGTGATTTGTCCAGGGATGGTGGCTACACCTTC
CDR3: CATSDLSRDGGYTF

size: NA
J: TRBJ1-1
V: TRBV11-2
D: NA
DNA: TGTGCCAGCAGCTTCCAAGACGCGCGTGATGGGGGCACTGAAGCTTTCTTT
CDR3: CASSFQDARDGGTEAFF